This record looks at one T cell receptor beta chain sequence and its context. Germline CDR1 is LNHDA and CDR2 is SQIVND (reference sequence). With 8 bases clipped from V and 9 bases from J, the junction kept 13 bases outside the gene matches. There are 15 residues in the CDR3. The data stem from a study of blood T cell repertoires in COVID-19. Seattle's enrolled individuals joined amid active infection and were then monitored longitudinally. The authors' processing: How many nucleated cells were present was estimated from reference gene primer amplification. Produced via immunoSEQ multiplex PCR; TCRdb's table is partial and in-frame only. From that table come the V and J calls and clone size; the DNA was used to work out D and trimming. This table holds under 250,000 clones, around 86% found once.

Sequencing was carried out using peripheral blood. The sequence was obtained from a woman older than 75 with COVID-19, enrolled during active disease. The V gene is TRBV19, the J gene TRBJ1-6; 7 bases are a match to TRBD1. CDR3 loop: CASSQYTGVSSPLHF. The CDR3, as DNA: TGTGCCAGTTCACAGTACACAGGGGTAAGTTCACCCCTCCACTTT.